A single sample gave rise to the 24 T cell receptor beta chains below, sequenced in a study of CD8 T cells in Susac syndrome. With random hexamers, roughly 0.45 to 1 ug RNA was reverse transcribed. Each CDR3 protein is one row after TCRdb ran MiXCR on the immunoSEQ multiplex PCR reads. Among about 250,000 distinct CDR3 sequences listed, roughly 95% were seen once. Input material: CD4+ T cells from PBMCs. The receptor set was obtained from a human donor with multiple sclerosis.

The V gene is TRBV4-1, the J gene TRBJ1-2; D call uncertain. CDR3 size: 16 residues. Trimming pared 1 base from V and 3 bases from J, leaving 15 bases between. CDR1 is MGHRA and CDR2 is YSYEKL in the germline V gene. The CDR3 protein is CASSQVLAGRYYGYTF. DNA for the CDR3: TGCGCCAGCAGCCAAGTCCTCGCGGGAAGATACTATGGCTACACCTTC.

V is TRBV20-1 and J is TRBJ1-2, with TRBD1 matching 7 bases. The J segment lost 3 bases and the V segment lost 5 bases, leaving 9 bases of the junction unmatched. The CDR3 is 14 residues long. The germline V gene has CDR1 DFQATT and CDR2 SNEGSKA (reference sequence). The CDR3 DNA follows: TGCAGTGCTGCGGGACAGCTCAAGGACTATGGCTACACCTTC. Translating it yields CSAAGQLKDYGYTF.

CDR3 DNA sequence: TGTGCCAGCAGTTTATGGGGACAGGGGGAGGAAAAACTGTTTTTT. Amino acid sequence: CASSLWGQGEEKLFF. The chain recombines TRBV27 with TRBJ1-4; the match to TRBD1 covers 11 bases. Germline trimming cut 1 base from V and 8 bases from J; bases unmatched to any gene: 3. The CDR3 runs 15 residues. From germline, CDR1 is MNHEY and CDR2 SMNVEV (reference sequence).

This clonotype was detected only once. The CDR3: CASSFAGGQQYV. The DNA for the CDR3 is TGTGCCAGCAGCTTCGCTGGGGGCCAGCAGTACGTC. The gene calls are TRBV7-9 and TRBJ2-7; D may be TRBD1 (6 bases). Trimming took 3 bases from V and 8 from J, leaving 11 bases between them. Germline assignment: CDR1 SEHNR and CDR2 FQNEAQ (reference sequence). The CDR3 runs 12 residues.

CDR3 DNA: TGTGCCAGCAGCCAAGAGACCGGGGCTCTAAACATTCAGTACTTC. It specifies CASSQETGALNIQYF. The chain uses TRBV14 and TRBJ2-4; D may match TRBD1 or TRBD2 (5 bases each). The CDR3 has 15 amino acids. The V gene's germline CDR1 is SGHDN and CDR2 FVKESK. Trimming removed 0 bases at V and 6 bases at J, with 12 bases between.

J is TRBJ2-3 and V is TRBV20-1; unclear D gene. Trimming stripped 5 bases from V and 2 bases from J, with 8 bases between. The germline V gene encodes CDR1 DFQATT and CDR2 SNEGSKA (reference sequence). The CDR3 has 12 amino acids. As DNA, the CDR3 is TGCAGTGCTTCTCGCCCCACAGATACGCAGTATTTT. Translating gives CSASRPTDTQYF.

The rearrangement links TRBV12-3 or TRBV12-4 to TRBJ1-4; a weak D match, TRBD1 (5 bases). Trimming left V 5 bases short and J 3 bases short, with 22 bases between. The CDR3 totals 18 residues. The chain's CDR3 is CASSLTARVNAANEKLFF. CDR3 in DNA: TGTGCCAGCAGTCTCACCGCCAGGGTTAATGCAGCTAATGAAAAACTGTTTTTT.

The J gene is TRBJ1-5, the V gene TRBV4-1; the match to TRBD1 covers 7 bases. V lost 4 bases, J lost 2 bases, and 11 bases stayed unmatched. Germline CDR1 and CDR2: MGHRA and YSYEKL. This CDR3 region has 17 residues. The CDR3 region has the DNA TGCGCCAGCAGCCCCCAGACAGGGATCGAGGGCAATCAGCCCCAGCATTTT. Residues: CASSPQTGIEGNQPQHF.

CDR3 in amino acids: CASSPQGDISGNTIYF. In nucleotides, the CDR3 is TGCGCCAGCAGCCCCCAGGGGGACATTTCTGGAAACACCATATATTTT. V usage is TRBV5-1 and J usage is TRBJ1-3, with 7 bases matching TRBD1. The CDR3 is made up of 16 amino acids. With 4 bases clipped from V and 1 base from J, the junction kept 8 bases outside the gene matches. Germline CDR1 reads SGHRS; CDR2 reads YFSETQ.

This chain joins TRBV12-5 and TRBJ1-1; perhaps TRBD1 as D (6 bases). The CDR3 runs to 16 residues. Per the germline V gene, CDR1 is LGHNT and CDR2 is FRNRAP. The V end lost 4 bases, the J end lost 2 bases, and 17 bases lay between the germline ends. The CDR3 protein is CASGSPTGGDNTEAFF. The CDR3 coding sequence is TGTGCTAGTGGTTCCCCGACAGGTGGGGATAACACTGAAGCTTTCTTT.

The V and J genes are TRBV3-1 and TRBJ2-7, with D unresolved. The CDR3 runs 15 residues. Trimming shortened V by 4 bases and J by 0 bases, and 13 bases separated the two germline ends. The germline V gene encodes CDR1 LGHDT and CDR2 YNNKEL (reference sequence). CDR3 sequence (DNA): TGTGCCAGCAGCCTCCAATTGATGGGCTCCTACGAGCAGTACTTC. Protein sequence: CASSLQLMGSYEQYF.

The chain employs TRBV3-1 and TRBJ1-3, with no clear D. Per germline, CDR1 LGHDT and CDR2 YNNKEL (reference sequence). The CDR3 spans 15 residues. With 8 bases removed from V and 1 base from J, the gap between germline ends came to 15 bases. This chain's CDR3 is CASGLPGRSGNTIYF. CDR3 DNA: TGTGCCAGCGGCTTACCCGGGCGTTCTGGAAACACCATATATTTT.

The rearrangement uses TRBV6-1 and TRBJ2-1, with no clear D. Deletions cut 11 bases from V and 7 bases from J, with 12 bases between. The length of the CDR3 is 11 residues. Germline loops: CDR1 MNHNS, CDR2 SASEGT. CDR3 DNA: TGTGCCTCCTCGAACGGTAATGAGCAGTTCTTC. Translated, it gives CASSNGNEQFF.

The rearrangement links TRBV4-1 to TRBJ2-2, with 10 bases identical to TRBD2. From germline, CDR1 is MGHRA and CDR2 YSYEKL. J gave up 2 bases and V 2 bases, and 5 bases lay outside the gene matches. CDR3 length equals 17 residues. The CDR3 DNA reads TGCGCCAGCAGCCAACCCAGCGGGAGGGCCAACACCGGGGAGCTGTTTTTT. This gives the protein CASSQPSGRANTGELFF.

This sequence joins TRBV30 and TRBJ2-5, with D perhaps assigned TRBD1 or TRBD2 (6 bases each). The CDR3 covers 13 residues. From germline, CDR1 is GTSNPN and CDR2 SVGIG (reference sequence). V was trimmed by 3 bases and J by 6 bases, leaving 14 bases between them. The CDR3, as DNA: TGTGCCTGGAGAACCGGGGGCGCCAAGACCCAGTACTTC. It encodes CAWRTGGAKTQYF. Complete variable domain (other parts from reference TRBV30 and TRBJ2-5): SQTIHQWPATLVQPVGSPLSLECTVEGTSNPNLYWYRQAAGRGLQLLFYSVGIGQISSEVPQNLSASRPQDRQFILSSKKLLLSDSGFYLCAWRTGGAKTQYFGPGTRLLVL.

The CDR3 loop reads CASSHQGQGPYGYTF. In DNA form, the CDR3 reads TGTGCCAGCAGTCACCAGGGACAGGGTCCCTATGGCTACACCTTC. The rearrangement uses TRBV7-3 and TRBJ1-2; 9 positions match TRBD1. V lost 6 bases to trimming and J lost 4 bases; unmatched junction nucleotides: 9. Germline CDR1 reads SGHTA; CDR2 reads FQGTGA. The CDR3 extends over 15 amino acids.

The chain links TRBV6-5 to TRBJ2-7; TRBD2 matches at 11 bases. The CDR3 spans 15 residues. The germline CDR1 and CDR2 sequences are MNHEY and SVGAGI. The DNA for the CDR3 is TGTGCCAGCAGTATAGCGGGAGGGGCGCCCTACGAGCAGTGCGTC. Encoded protein: CASSIAGGAPYEQCV.

The chain employs TRBV29-1 and TRBJ1-3; the D is unclear. Per the germline V gene, CDR1 is SQVTM and CDR2 is ANQGSEA. With 1 base removed from V and 4 bases from J, the gap between germline ends came to 5 bases. This CDR3 region has 12 residues. CDR3 sequence reads: CSVEGYGNTIYF. The CDR3 nucleotides read TGCAGCGTTGAAGGGTACGGAAACACCATATATTTT. The entire variable domain, with the rest obtained from reference TRBV29-1 and TRBJ1-3, is as follows: SAVISQKPSRDICQRGTSLTIQCQVDSQVTMMFWYRQQPGQSLTLIATANQGSEATYESGFVIDKFPISRPNLTFSTLTVSNMSPEDSSIYLCSVEGYGNTIYFGEGSWLTVV.

This sequence joins TRBV5-1 and TRBJ1-2; TRBD1 is a possible D gene (6 bases). From germline, CDR1 is SGHRS and CDR2 YFSETQ. The CDR3 sequence is 14 residues long. V lost 4 bases to trimming and J lost 1 base, with 11 bases between them. The CDR3 reads CASSPDRVNYGYTF. CDR3 in DNA: TGCGCCAGCAGCCCGGACAGAGTTAACTATGGCTACACCTTC.

The rearrangement joins TRBV3-1 to TRBJ1-1, with no clear D. V gave up 3 bases and J gave up 3 bases, with 8 bases separating them. Germline loops: CDR1 LGHDT, CDR2 YNNKEL (reference sequence). The CDR3 consists of 13 residues. CDR3 region: CASSQASHTEAFF. The CDR3 DNA is TGTGCCAGCAGCCAGGCGAGTCACACTGAAGCTTTCTTT.

J is TRBJ2-3 and V is TRBV5-6, with D unresolved. V lost 2 bases to trimming and J lost 0 bases, with 10 bases between them. Germline CDR1 reads SGHDT; CDR2 reads YYEEEE. The length of the CDR3 is 15 residues. CDR3 sequence reads: CASSLNSPSTDTQYF. CDR3 DNA: TGTGCCAGCAGCTTAAACAGCCCTAGCACAGATACGCAGTATTTT.

The genes are TRBV5-4 and TRBJ1-5; D unclear. The CDR3 is 17 residues long. The germline gives CDR1 SGHNT, CDR2 YYREEE (reference sequence). V lost 5 bases to trimming and J lost 0 bases, with 18 bases between them. The CDR3 nucleotides are TGTGCCAGCAGTTACCAGTCCGGACGGTATAGCAATCAGCCCCAGCATTTT. It codes for CASSYQSGRYSNQPQHF.

V gene TRBV18 combines with J gene TRBJ2-5; 8 positions agree with TRBD1. This CDR3 contains 18 residues. The J segment lost 1 base and the V segment lost 0 bases, leaving 10 bases of the junction unmatched. CDR1 and CDR2 from the germline V gene are KGHSH and LQKENI. The CDR3 loop is CASSPPYGQGEAQETQYF. The CDR3 DNA reads TGTGCCAGCTCACCACCCTACGGACAGGGAGAGGCCCAAGAGACCCAGTACTTC. Together with reference TRBV18 and TRBJ2-5, the CDR3 gives the full variable domain: NAGVMQNPRHLVRRRGQEARLRCSPMKGHSHVYWYRQLPEEGLKFMVYLQKENIIDESGMPKERFSAEFPKEGPSILRIQQVVRGDSAAYFCASSPPYGQGEAQETQYFGPGTRLLVL.

The chain combines TRBV9 with TRBJ2-1; the D gene is possibly TRBD1 (6 bases). This CDR3 region has 15 residues. V dropped 2 bases and J dropped 8 bases, with 17 bases sitting between them. Germline values: CDR1 SGDLS, CDR2 YYNGEE. This chain's CDR3 is CASSVEGVLGHEQFF. Written as DNA, the CDR3 is TGTGCCAGCAGCGTCGAGGGGGTTCTAGGTCATGAGCAGTTCTTC.